The source of this TCR beta chain is a study of blood T cell repertoires in COVID-19. Overall study context: Sites in the United States, Italy and Spain provided acute and convalescent COVID-19 samples. Sources were T cells, B-cell-depleted T cells, or PBMCs; the material itself was cDNA or gDNA.

Per the authors' pipeline: Researchers report that nucleated cell counts were estimated from reference gene primer amplification. Produced via immunoSEQ multiplex PCR; TCRdb's table is partial and in-frame only. V and J calls and clone size are as listed in that table; D and trimming were resolved from the DNA. The repertoire includes some 300,000 clones, more than 85% of them detected once, and 1% to 1.5% sits in the top ten. J lost 2 bases, V lost 6 bases, and 2 bases had no gene match. Germline V gives CDR1 MNHEY, CDR2 SMNVEV (reference sequence). The CDR3 consists of 14 residues. This receptor was identified in a man between 65 and 79 years old with acute or convalescent COVID-19. Sequencing used peripheral blood. The chain joins TRBV27 to TRBJ1-5; 9 bases are shared with TRBD1. The CDR3 bases are TGTGCCAGCAGGGGACAGGGTGGCAATCAGCCCCAGCATTTT. It is translated as CASRGQGGNQPQHF.